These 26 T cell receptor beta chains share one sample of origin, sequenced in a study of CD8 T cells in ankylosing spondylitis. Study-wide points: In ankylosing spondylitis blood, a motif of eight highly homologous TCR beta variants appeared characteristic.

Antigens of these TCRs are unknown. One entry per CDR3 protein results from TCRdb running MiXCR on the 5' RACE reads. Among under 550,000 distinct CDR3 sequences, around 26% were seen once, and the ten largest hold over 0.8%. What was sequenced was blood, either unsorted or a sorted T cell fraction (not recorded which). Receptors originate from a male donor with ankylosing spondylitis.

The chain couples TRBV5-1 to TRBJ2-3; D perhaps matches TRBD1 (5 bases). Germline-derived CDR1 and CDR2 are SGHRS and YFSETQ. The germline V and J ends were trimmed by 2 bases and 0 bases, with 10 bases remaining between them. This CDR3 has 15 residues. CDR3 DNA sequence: TGCGCCAGCAGCTTTGCCAGGGATAGCACAGATACGCAGTATTTT. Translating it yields CASSFARDSTDTQYF.

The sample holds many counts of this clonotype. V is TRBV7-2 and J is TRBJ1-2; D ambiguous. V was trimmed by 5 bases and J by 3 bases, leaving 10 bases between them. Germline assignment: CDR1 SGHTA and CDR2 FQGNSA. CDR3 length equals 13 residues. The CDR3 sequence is CASSPSPDYGYTF. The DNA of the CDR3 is TGTGCCAGCAGCCCTTCCCCTGACTATGGCTACACCTTC.

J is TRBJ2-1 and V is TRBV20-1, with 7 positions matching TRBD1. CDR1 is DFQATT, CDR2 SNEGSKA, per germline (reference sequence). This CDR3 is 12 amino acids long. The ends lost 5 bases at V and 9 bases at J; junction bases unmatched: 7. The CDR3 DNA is TGCAGTGCTGTACAGGGGATCGGTGAGCAGTTCTTC. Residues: CSAVQGIGEQFF.

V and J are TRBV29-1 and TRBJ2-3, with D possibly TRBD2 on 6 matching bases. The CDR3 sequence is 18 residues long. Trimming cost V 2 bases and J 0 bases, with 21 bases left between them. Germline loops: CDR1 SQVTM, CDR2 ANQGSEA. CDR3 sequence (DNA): TGCAGCGTTGAATTGCGTGTCGGGAGTAAAGGTAGCACAGATACGCAGTATTTT. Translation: CSVELRVGSKGSTDTQYF.

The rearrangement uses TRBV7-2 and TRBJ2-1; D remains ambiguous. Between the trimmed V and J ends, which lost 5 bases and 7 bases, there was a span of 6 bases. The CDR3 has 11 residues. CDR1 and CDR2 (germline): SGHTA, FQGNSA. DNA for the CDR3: TGTGCCAGCAGCCAGATTAATGAGCAGTTCTTC. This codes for CASSQINEQFF.

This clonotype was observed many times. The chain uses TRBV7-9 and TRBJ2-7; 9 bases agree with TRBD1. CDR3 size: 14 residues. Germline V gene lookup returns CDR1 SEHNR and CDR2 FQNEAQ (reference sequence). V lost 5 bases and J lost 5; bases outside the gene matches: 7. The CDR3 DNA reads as TGTGCCAGCAGCCCTTCCGGGACAGGGAACGAGCAGTACTTC. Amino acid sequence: CASSPSGTGNEQYF.

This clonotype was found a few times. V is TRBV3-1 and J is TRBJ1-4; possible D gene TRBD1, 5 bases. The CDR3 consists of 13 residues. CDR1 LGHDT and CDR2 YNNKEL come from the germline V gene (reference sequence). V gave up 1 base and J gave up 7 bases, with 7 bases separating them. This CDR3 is CASSQVTGEKLFF. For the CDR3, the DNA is TGTGCCAGCAGCCAAGTTACAGGTGAAAAACTGTTTTTT.

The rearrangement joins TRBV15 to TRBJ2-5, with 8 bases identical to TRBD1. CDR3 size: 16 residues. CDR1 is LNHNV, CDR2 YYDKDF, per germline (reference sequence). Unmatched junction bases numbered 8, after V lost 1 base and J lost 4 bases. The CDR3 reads CATSRGGQGPSETQYF. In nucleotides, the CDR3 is TGTGCCACCAGCAGAGGCGGACAGGGACCCTCAGAGACCCAGTACTTC.

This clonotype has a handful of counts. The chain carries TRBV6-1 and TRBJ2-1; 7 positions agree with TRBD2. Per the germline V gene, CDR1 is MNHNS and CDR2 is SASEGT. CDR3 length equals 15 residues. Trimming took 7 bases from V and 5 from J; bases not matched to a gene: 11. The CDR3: CASTQRGLNHNEQFF. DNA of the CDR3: TGTGCCAGCACCCAGCGGGGACTAAACCACAATGAGCAGTTCTTC.

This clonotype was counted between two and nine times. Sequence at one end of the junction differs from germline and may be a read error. The CDR3 region has the DNA TGCGCCAGCAACTTGGGACAGGATGCCTACGAGCAGTACTTC. This gives the protein CASNLGQDAYEQYF. The chain uses TRBV5-1 and TRBJ2-7, with 8 bases matching TRBD1. Germline CDR1 reads SGHRS; CDR2 reads YFSETQ. This CDR3 contains 14 residues.

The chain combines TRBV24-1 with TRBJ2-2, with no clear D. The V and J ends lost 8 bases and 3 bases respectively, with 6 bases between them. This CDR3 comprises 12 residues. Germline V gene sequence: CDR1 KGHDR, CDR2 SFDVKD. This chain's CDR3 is CATKHDTGELFF. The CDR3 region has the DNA TGTGCCACCAAGCACGACACCGGGGAGCTGTTTTTT.

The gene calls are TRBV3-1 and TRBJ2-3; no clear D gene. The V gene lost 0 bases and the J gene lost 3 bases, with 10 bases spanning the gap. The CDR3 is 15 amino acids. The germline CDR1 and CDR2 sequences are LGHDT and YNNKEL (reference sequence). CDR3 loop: CASSQDLAQTDTQYF. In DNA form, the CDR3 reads TGTGCCAGCAGCCAAGATCTTGCGCAGACAGATACGCAGTATTTT.

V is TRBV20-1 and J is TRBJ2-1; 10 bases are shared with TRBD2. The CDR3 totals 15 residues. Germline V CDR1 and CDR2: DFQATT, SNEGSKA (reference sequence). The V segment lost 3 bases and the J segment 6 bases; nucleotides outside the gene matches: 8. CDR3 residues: CSASPPSGSGNEQFF. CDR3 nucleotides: TGCAGTGCTAGTCCCCCTAGCGGGAGCGGCAATGAGCAGTTCTTC.

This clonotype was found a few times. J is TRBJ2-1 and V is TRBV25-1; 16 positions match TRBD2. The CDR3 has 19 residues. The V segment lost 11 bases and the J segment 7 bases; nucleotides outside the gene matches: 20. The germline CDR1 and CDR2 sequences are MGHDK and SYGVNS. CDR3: CAGLPYGTSGRGRRNEQFF. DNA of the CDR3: TGTGCCGGATTACCCTACGGGACTAGCGGGAGGGGAAGGCGGAATGAGCAGTTCTTC.

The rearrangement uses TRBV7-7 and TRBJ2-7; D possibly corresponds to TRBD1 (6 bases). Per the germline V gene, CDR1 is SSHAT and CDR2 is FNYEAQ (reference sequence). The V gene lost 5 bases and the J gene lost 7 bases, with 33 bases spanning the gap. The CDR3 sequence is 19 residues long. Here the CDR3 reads CASSPIYPATGHPMGEQYV. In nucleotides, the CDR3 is TGTGCCAGCAGCCCGATATATCCCGCCACGGGACACCCTATGGGAGAGCAGTACGTC.

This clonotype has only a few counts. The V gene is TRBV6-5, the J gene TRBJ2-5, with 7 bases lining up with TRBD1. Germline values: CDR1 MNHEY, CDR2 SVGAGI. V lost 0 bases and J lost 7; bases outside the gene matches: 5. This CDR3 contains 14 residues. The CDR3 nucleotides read TGTGCCAGCAGTTACTCCATGACAGGGAGGACCCAGTACTTC. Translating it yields CASSYSMTGRTQYF.

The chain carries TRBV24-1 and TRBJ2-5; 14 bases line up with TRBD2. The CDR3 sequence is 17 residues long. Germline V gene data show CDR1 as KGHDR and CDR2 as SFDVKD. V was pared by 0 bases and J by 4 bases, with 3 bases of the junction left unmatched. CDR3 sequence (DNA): TGTGCCACCAGTGATTTGGCGGGACTAGCGGGAGCAGAGACCCAGTACTTC. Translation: CATSDLAGLAGAETQYF.

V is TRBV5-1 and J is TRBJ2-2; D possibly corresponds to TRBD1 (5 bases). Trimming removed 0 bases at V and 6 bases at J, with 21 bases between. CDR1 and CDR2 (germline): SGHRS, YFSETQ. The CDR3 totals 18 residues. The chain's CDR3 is CASSLGQGFPKRSGELFF. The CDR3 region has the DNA TGCGCCAGCAGCTTGGGGCAGGGTTTCCCGAAACGATCCGGGGAGCTGTTTTTT. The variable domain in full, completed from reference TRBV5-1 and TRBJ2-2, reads KAGVTQTPRYLIKTRGQQVTLSCSPISGHRSVSWYQQTPGQGLQFLFEYFSETQRNKGNFPGRFSGRQFSNSRSEMNVSTLELGDSALYLCASSLGQGFPKRSGELFFGEGSRLTVL.

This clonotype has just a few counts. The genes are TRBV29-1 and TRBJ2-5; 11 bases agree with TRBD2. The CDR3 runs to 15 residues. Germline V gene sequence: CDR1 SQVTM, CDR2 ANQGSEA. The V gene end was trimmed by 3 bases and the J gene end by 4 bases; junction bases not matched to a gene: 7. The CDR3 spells CSVEKLAGGGETQYF. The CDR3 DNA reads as TGCAGCGTTGAGAAGCTAGCGGGAGGAGGAGAGACCCAGTACTTC.

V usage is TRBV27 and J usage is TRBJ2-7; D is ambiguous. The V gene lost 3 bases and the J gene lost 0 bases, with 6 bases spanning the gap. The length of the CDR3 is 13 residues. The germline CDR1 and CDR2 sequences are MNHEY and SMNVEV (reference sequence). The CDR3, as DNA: TGTGCCAGCAGTTTGAAGTTCTCCTACGAGCAGTACTTC. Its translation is CASSLKFSYEQYF.

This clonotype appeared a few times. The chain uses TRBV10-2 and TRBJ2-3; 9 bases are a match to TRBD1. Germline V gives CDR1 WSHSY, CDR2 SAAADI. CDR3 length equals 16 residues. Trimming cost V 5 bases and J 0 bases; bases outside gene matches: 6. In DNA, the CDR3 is TGCGCCAGCAGTCCAGGGACAGGGACTAGCACAGATACGCAGTATTTT. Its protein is CASSPGTGTSTDTQYF.

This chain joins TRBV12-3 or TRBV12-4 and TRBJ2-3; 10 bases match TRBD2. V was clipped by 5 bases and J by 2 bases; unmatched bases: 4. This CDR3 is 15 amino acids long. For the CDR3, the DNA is TGTGCCAGCAGTGATAGCGGGAGGATCACAGATACGCAGTATTTT. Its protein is CASSDSGRITDTQYF.

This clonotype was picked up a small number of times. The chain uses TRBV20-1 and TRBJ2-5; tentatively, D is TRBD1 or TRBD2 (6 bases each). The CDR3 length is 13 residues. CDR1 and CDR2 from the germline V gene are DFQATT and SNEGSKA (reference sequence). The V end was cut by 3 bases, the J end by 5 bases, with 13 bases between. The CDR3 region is CSASPTGRETQYF. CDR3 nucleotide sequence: TGCAGTGCTAGTCCAACAGGGAGGGAGACCCAGTACTTC.

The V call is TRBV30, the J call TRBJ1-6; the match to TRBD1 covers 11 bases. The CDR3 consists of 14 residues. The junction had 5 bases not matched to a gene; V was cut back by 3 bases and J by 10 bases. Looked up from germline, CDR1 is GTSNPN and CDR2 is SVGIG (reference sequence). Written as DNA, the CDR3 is TGTGCCTGGAGGGACAGGGGGCTTATCTCACCCCTCCACTTT. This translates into CAWRDRGLISPLHF.

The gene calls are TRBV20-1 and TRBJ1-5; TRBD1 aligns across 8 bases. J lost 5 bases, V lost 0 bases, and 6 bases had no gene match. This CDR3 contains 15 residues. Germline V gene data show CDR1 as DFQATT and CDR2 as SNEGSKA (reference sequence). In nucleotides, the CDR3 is TGCAGTGCTAGAGAAGGACAGGGTCTTTATCAGCCCCAGCATTTT. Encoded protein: CSAREGQGLYQPQHF.

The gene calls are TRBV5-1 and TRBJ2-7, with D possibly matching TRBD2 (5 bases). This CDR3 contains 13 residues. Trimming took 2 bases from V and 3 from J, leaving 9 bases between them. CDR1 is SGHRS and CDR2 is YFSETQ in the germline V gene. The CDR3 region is CASSFSRDYEQYF. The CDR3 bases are TGCGCCAGCAGCTTCTCACGGGACTACGAGCAGTACTTC. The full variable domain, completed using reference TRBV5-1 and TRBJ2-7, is KAGVTQTPRYLIKTRGQQVTLSCSPISGHRSVSWYQQTPGQGLQFLFEYFSETQRNKGNFPGRFSGRQFSNSRSEMNVSTLELGDSALYLCASSFSRDYEQYFGPGTRLTVT.